This T cell receptor (beta chain) was sequenced in a study of PD-1 blockade in mismatch repair-deficient tumors. Study summary: Patients had over 10 mismatch repair-deficient cancer types, all previously treated and progressing. Study observations and caveats: Tumor-resident clones, often absent from pretreatment blood, expanded after pembrolizumab and then contracted.

Turning to this clone: Its antigen is as yet unknown.

Data came from immunoSEQ multiplex PCR; TCRdb stores just in-frame clones and leaves some out. The sample contains some 22,000 clones, 84% of which appear only once. Per germline, CDR1 SGHRS and CDR2 YFSETQ. With 5 bases removed from V and 2 bases from J, the gap between germline ends came to 14 bases. This CDR3 region has 15 residues. Every patient had mismatch repair deficiency by PCR or immunohistochemistry. This receptor was identified in an adult with mismatch repair-deficient cancer. V usage is TRBV5-1 and J usage is TRBJ2-1; unclear D gene. The sample in question was peripheral blood, obtained 2 weeks after starting pembrolizumab. This chain's CDR3 is CASSTAGATYNEQFF. CDR3 bases: TGCGCCAGCAGTACGGCCGGAGCCACCTACAATGAGCAGTTCTTC.